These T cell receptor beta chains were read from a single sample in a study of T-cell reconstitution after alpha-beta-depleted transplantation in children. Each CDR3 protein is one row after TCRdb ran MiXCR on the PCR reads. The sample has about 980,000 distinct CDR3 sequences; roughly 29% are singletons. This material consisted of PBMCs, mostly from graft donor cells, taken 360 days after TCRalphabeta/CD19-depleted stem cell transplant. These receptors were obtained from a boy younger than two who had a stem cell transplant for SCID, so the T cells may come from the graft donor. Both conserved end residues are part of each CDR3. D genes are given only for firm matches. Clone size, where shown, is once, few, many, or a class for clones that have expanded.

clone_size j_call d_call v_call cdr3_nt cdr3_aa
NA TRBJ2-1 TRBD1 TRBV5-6 TGTGCCAGCAGCTTGTTCGTAAGCGCACAGGGGGTAAACAATGAGCAGTTCTTC CASSLFVSAQGVNNEQFF
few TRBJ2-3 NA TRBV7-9 TGTGCCAGCAGCTTAAACCTAGCTCCTAGCACAGATACGCAGTATTTT CASSLNLAPSTDTQYF
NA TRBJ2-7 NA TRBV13 TGTGCCAGCACCCCCCTGGGCTCGACTTACGAGCAGTACTTC CASTPLGSTYEQYF
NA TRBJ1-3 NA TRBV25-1 TGTGCCAGTACCAAGGGATCTGGAAACACCATATATTTT CASTKGSGNTIYF
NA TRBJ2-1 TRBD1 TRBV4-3 TGCGCCAGCAGCCAAGTAGCCGGGACAGGGGGTTCCTACAATGAGCAGTTCTTC CASSQVAGTGGSYNEQFF
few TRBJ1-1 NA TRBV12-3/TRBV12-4 TGTGCCAGCAGTTTTAACAGCGGAGGCACTGAAGCTTTCTTT CASSFNSGGTEAFF
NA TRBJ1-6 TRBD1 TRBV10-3 TGTGCCATCAACAGGGGCGATTATAATTCACCCCTCCACTTT CAINRGDYNSPLHF
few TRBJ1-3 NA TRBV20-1 TGCAGTGCTAGAGGCTTGGGTTTTCCTGGAAACACCATATATTTT CSARGLGFPGNTIYF
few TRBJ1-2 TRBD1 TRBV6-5 TGTGCCAGCAGTTACTCGATCCCGACCAGGGGGCAGGGTGGCTACACCTTC CASSYSIPTRGQGGYTF
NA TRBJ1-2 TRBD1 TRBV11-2 TGTGCCAGCAGCATGACCGGGACAGGTGTTAACTATGGCTACACCTTC CASSMTGTGVNYGYTF
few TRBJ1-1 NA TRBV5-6 TGTGCCAGCAGGTGGGGCAGCACTGAAGCTTTCTTT CASRWGSTEAFF
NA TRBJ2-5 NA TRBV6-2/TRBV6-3 TGTGCCAGCAGTTCGCCTACCCAGGGAGAGACCCAGTACTTC CASSSPTQGETQYF
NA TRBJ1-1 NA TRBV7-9 TGTGCCAGCAGCTTAGTGACAGCTCTCCCGAACACTGAAGCTTTCTTT CASSLVTALPNTEAFF
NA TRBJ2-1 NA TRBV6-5 TGTGCCAGCAGTTACTCTCCGGTCAATGAGCAGTTCTTC CASSYSPVNEQFF
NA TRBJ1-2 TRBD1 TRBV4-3 TGCGCCAGCAGCCATTCCGCTGGACAGGGCTTTGGCTACACCTTC CASSHSAGQGFGYTF
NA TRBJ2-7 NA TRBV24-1 TGTGCCACCAGTGCTCCCAGCATCTCCTACGAGCAGTACTTC CATSAPSISYEQYF
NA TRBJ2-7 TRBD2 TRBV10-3 TGTGCCATCAGCGCCGGGGGGACCTACGAGCAGTACTTC CAISAGGTYEQYF
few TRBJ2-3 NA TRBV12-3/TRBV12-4 TGTGCCAGCAGTTTGGAGAGGATCGGTCCAGATACGCAGTATTTT CASSLERIGPDTQYF
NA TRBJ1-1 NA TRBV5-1 TGCGCCAGCAGCTTGGGCCCTTACAGAGGCGACACTGAAGCTTTCTTT CASSLGPYRGDTEAFF
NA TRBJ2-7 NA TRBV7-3 TGTGCCAGCAGCTGGGGCACTGCACCCTACGAGCAGTACTTC CASSWGTAPYEQYF
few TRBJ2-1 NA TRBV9 TGTGCCAGCAGCGTGGTCAGGGACGGTGAGCAGTTCTTC CASSVVRDGEQFF
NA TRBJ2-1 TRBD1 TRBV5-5 TGTGCCAGCAGTTCGACCGGGACAGGGGCGGGTGAGCAGTTCTTC CASSSTGTGAGEQFF
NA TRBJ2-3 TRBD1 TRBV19 TGTGCCAGTACGCCCGGGACAGGATACACAGATACGCAGTATTTT CASTPGTGYTDTQYF
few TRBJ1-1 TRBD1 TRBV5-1 TGCGCCAGCAGCACCCGGGACAGCCCCAACACTGAAGCTTTCTTT CASSTRDSPNTEAFF
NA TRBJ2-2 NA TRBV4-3 TGCGCCAGCAGCGAACTGTCCGGGACGCCCACCGGGGAGCTGTTTTTT CASSELSGTPTGELFF
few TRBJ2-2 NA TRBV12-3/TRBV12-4 TGTGCCAGCCTCCGGGAGTTGGCCGGGGAGCTGTTTTTT CASLRELAGELFF
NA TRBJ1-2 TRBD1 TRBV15 TGTGCCACCAGCAGGGACAGGGGGAACCCCTACGGCTACACCTTC CATSRDRGNPYGYTF
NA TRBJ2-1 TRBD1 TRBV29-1 TGCAGCGGGGTGACAGGGAGAGAGCAGTTCTTC CSGVTGREQFF